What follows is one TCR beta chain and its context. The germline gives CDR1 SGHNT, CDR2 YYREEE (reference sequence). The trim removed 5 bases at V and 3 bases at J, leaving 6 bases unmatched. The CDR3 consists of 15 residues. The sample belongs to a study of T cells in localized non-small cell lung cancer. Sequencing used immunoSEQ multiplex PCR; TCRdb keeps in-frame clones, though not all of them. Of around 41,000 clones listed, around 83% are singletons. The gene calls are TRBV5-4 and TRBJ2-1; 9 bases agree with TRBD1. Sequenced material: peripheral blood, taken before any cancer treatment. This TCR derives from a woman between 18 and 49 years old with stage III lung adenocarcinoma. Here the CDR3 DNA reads TGTGCCAGCAGACCGGACAGGGGCAGCTACAATGAGCAGTTCTTC. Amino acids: CASRPDRGSYNEQFF.